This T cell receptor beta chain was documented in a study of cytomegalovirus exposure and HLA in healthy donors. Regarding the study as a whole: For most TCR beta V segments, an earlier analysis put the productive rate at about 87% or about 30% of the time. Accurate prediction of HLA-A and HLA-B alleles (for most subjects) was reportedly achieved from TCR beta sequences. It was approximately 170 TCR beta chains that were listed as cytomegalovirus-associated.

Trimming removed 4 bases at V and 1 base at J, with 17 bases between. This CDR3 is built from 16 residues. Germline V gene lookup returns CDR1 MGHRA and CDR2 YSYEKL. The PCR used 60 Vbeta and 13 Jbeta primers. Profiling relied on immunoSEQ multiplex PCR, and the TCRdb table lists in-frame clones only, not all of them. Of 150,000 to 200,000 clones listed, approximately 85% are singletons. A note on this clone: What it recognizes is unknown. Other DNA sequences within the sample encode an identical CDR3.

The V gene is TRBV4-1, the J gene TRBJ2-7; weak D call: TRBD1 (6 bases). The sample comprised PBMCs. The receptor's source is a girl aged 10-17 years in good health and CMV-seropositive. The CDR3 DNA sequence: TGCGCCAGCAGCCCGACCCCCGTCGACAGGTCCTACGAGCAGTACTTC. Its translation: CASSPTPVDRSYEQYF.